This entry describes one T cell receptor beta chain. A read error is possible here, since a much larger clone lies one base away. The germline V gene encodes CDR1 SGHNT and CDR2 YENEEA. The CDR3 has 14 amino acids. Germline trimming cut 5 bases from V and 4 bases from J; bases unmatched to any gene: 2. This sample was included in a study of shared clonotypes between healthy human individuals. This table comes from immunoSEQ multiplex PCR, and its TCRdb copy is limited to in-frame clones, with some not included. This sample carries 1,100,000 or so clones, 78% of them seen once, and the ten largest clones take roughly 0.56%.

The TCR sequence derives from a man aged 18 to 30 in good health. Some clones in this sample may be carry-over from other donors' samples. The material sequenced was memory CD4+ T cells from PBMCs. Regarding subset: CD45RA-negative fraction. The V call is TRBV11-3, the J call TRBJ2-1, with 10 bases lining up with TRBD2. The CDR3 reads CASSRTSGYNEQFF. For the CDR3, the DNA is TGTGCCAGCAGCCGGACTAGCGGTTACAATGAGCAGTTCTTC.